This T cell receptor (beta chain) was captured in a study of T cell changes during pregnancy in multiple sclerosis. Germline V lookup: CDR1 GTSNPN, CDR2 SVGIG (reference sequence). Trimming took 4 bases from V and 1 from J; bases not matched to a gene: 3. The CDR3 runs to 14 residues. Sequenced by immunoSEQ multiplex PCR; TCRdb stores in-frame clones only, minus some. This table has around 60,000 clones, 94% appearing once. The receptor comes from a female donor with multiple sclerosis, enrolled in a pregnancy study. This specimen was CD8+ T cells from peripheral blood mononuclear cells, taken in the third trimester of pregnancy. The rearrangement uses TRBV30 and TRBJ2-7; TRBD1 matches at 11 bases. DNA for the CDR3: TGTGCCTGGATGGGACAGGGGGTTTCCTACGAGCAGTACTTC. Translating gives CAWMGQGVSYEQYF.